These T cell receptor beta chains were read from a single sample in a study of T-cell reconstitution after alpha-beta-depleted transplantation in children. TCRdb called the PCR reads again in MiXCR, with one record for every CDR3 protein. The table records around 700,000 distinct CDR3 sequences, around 13% of them present only once. The sequenced sample was PBMCs, obtained before TCRalphabeta/CD19-depleted stem cell transplant. Receptors originate from a girl aged 2 to 9 with congenital amegakaryocytic thrombocytopenia, due to receive a stem cell transplant. Each CDR3 is given with its conserved first and last residue. A D gene is named only where the DNA matches it firmly. A clone size is listed for some rows: how often the clone was seen (once, few, many), or a class if it is expanded.

D	size	V	J	DNA	CDR3
TRBD1	many	TRBV12-3/TRBV12-4	TRBJ2-7	TGTGCCAGCAGTATCCGGTTGGGAAGGACAGGCTCCTACGAGCAGTACTTC	CASSIRLGRTGSYEQYF
-	many	TRBV6-5	TRBJ1-2	TGTGCCAGCAGTTACTGGGGTGGTGACTCTAACTATGGCTACACCTTC	CASSYWGGDSNYGYTF
-	many	TRBV20-1	TRBJ2-3	TGCAGTGCTTTGGAGCTCGGGGATACGCAGTATTTT	CSALELGDTQYF
-	many	TRBV20-1	TRBJ2-7	TGCAGTGCTAGTCCCCGGCGGTTGGGCAGCCCATACGAGCAGTACTTC	CSASPRRLGSPYEQYF
-	many	TRBV7-2	TRBJ1-2	TGTGCCAGCAGCCCCGAGGGGGGGCGGGGTGGCTACACCTTC	CASSPEGGRGGYTF
TRBD2	many	TRBV15	TRBJ2-2	TGTGCCACCAGCAGAGATAGGGAGGGCCCGAACACCGGGGAGCTGTTTTTT	CATSRDREGPNTGELFF
-	many	TRBV5-1	TRBJ2-2	TGCGCCAGCAGCTTGGTTGGGGCGAACACCGGGGAGCTGTTTTTT	CASSLVGANTGELFF
-	few	TRBV4-1	TRBJ2-2	TGCGCCAGCAGCCAAGCAGGGTACACCGGGGAGCTGTTTTTT	CASSQAGYTGELFF
-	many	TRBV5-1	TRBJ1-4	TGCGCCAGCAGGATGAGGACAGAAGATGAAAAACTGTTTTTT	CASRMRTEDEKLFF
TRBD1	-	TRBV12-3/TRBV12-4	TRBJ1-2	TGTGCCAGCTCCTCAGGGGCAGGGGGCGTTGACTATGGCGACACCTTC	CASSSGAGGVDYGDTF
-	many	TRBV4-1	TRBJ2-2	TGCGCCAGCAGCCAATCCGGGGCTGGCACCGGGGAGCTGTTTTTT	CASSQSGAGTGELFF
TRBD2	-	TRBV5-1	TRBJ2-7	TGCGCCAGCAGCTTCTCGACTAGCGTACGGTACGAGCAGTACTTC	CASSFSTSVRYEQYF
TRBD1	few	TRBV4-1	TRBJ2-2	TGCGCCAGCAGCCAACCAGGACAGGGGCACACCGGGGAGCTGTTTTTT	CASSQPGQGHTGELFF
-	few	TRBV3-1	TRBJ2-7	TGTGCCAGCAGCCAAAATCGGTGGTCATTGACTGGCTACGAGCAGTACTTC	CASSQNRWSLTGYEQYF
-	-	TRBV18	TRBJ2-7	TGTGCCAGCTCGACTGACCCCGGAGCTTACGAGCAGTACTTC	CASSTDPGAYEQYF
-	many	TRBV5-1	TRBJ1-4	TGCGCCAGCAGAGCTACAGGCGGGACTAATGAAAAACTGTTTTTT	CASRATGGTNEKLFF
TRBD2	-	TRBV7-9	TRBJ2-1	TGTGCCAGCAGCCCTCGACTAGCGGGAGGCCAAGACAATGAGCAGTTCTTC	CASSPRLAGGQDNEQFF
-	-	TRBV25-1	TRBJ1-2	TGTGCCAGCAGTGAAGTTTCGGGACACAACTATGGCTACACCTTC	CASSEVSGHNYGYTF
-	many	TRBV5-1	TRBJ1-4	TGCGCCAGCAGCAACCAGGGCGACTCAACTAATGAAAAACTGTTTTTT	CASSNQGDSTNEKLFF
-	many	TRBV5-6	TRBJ2-3	TGTGCCAGCAGCTTAGATCTGACTAGCACAGATACGCAGTATTTT	CASSLDLTSTDTQYF
TRBD2	many	TRBV5-1	TRBJ2-1	TGCGCCAGCAGCCGACGGGAGGGCAATGAGCAGTTCTTC	CASSRREGNEQFF
TRBD1	many	TRBV28	TRBJ2-2	TGTGCCAGCACCAGGACAGGGAACACCGGGGAGCTGTTTTTT	CASTRTGNTGELFF
-	-	TRBV6-1	TRBJ1-1	TGTGCCAGCCGTCGGTACAGGGTAACGTCGCTAACTTTCTTT	CASRRYRVTSLTFF
-	many	TRBV5-1	TRBJ2-2	TGCGCCAGCAGCTTGAATAAATGGGAGGCGGCGAACACCGGGGAGCTGTTTTTT	CASSLNKWEAANTGELFF
-	many	TRBV20-1	TRBJ1-2	TGCAGTGTTTTGAGGGGATCGGATGGCTACACCTTC	CSVLRGSDGYTF
-	-	TRBV6-2/TRBV6-3	TRBJ2-2	-	CASSYFWEQYFGPGTGELFF
-	-	TRBV12-3/TRBV12-4	TRBJ2-3	TGTGCCAGCAGCCGGCCGCGACTAGATGGATACACAGATACGCAGTATTTT	CASSRPRLDGYTDTQYF
-	many	TRBV7-2	TRBJ2-7	TGTGCCAGCAGCTTTAGAGCCGGGCCCTTCTACGAGCAGTACTTC	CASSFRAGPFYEQYF
TRBD1	-	TRBV5-1	TRBJ2-1	TGCGCCAGCAGCCCCTCCGGGACAGGGGGATACAATGAGCAGTTCTTC	CASSPSGTGGYNEQFF
-	-	TRBV19	TRBJ2-6	TGTGCCAGTTCCCCCAGAGGCCGGCCCGCCCACGTCCTGACTTTC	CASSPRGRPAHVLTF
-	-	TRBV4-1	TRBJ2-1	TGCGCCAGCAGCCAAGTGGACCTAGACAATGAGCAGTTCTTC	CASSQVDLDNEQFF
-	-	TRBV6-2/TRBV6-3	TRBJ2-1	TGTGCCAGCAGTTGGGGGGCCCGCTACCCTTACAATGAGCAGTTCTTC	CASSWGARYPYNEQFF
TRBD2	-	TRBV6-1	TRBJ2-1	TGTGCCAGCAGCCTTTTCACCTGGACTAGCGCCTACAATGAGCAGTTCTTC	CASSLFTWTSAYNEQFF
-	few	TRBV25-1	TRBJ2-1	TGTGCCAGCAGTGCGGACTATGGGTACAATGAGCAGTTCTTC	CASSADYGYNEQFF
-	-	TRBV11-2	TRBJ2-5	TGTGCCAGCAGATACCTCGGAGAGACCCAGTACTTC	CASRYLGETQYF
TRBD1	few	TRBV28	TRBJ2-7	TGTGCCACCATGGACAGGGTTTTCTACGAGCAGTACTTC	CATMDRVFYEQYF
TRBD2	many	TRBV15	TRBJ2-5	TGTGCCACCAGCAGAGATTCGGCGGGAGGAAAGACCCAGTACTTC	CATSRDSAGGKTQYF
-	few	TRBV5-6	TRBJ2-1	TGTGCCAGCAGCTTGTACGCGGGATTGACCTACAATGAGCAGTTCTTC	CASSLYAGLTYNEQFF
-	few	TRBV30	TRBJ2-7	TGTGCCTGGAGTAATGAATACGAGCAGTACTTC	CAWSNEYEQYF
TRBD1	-	TRBV24-1	TRBJ1-1	TGTGCCATCCAACAGGGGGAGAACACTGAAGCTTTCTTT	CAIQQGENTEAFF
-	many	TRBV20-1	TRBJ2-7	TGCAGTGCTAGAGAAGGGGTTAGGAGCTCCTACGAGCAGTACTTC	CSAREGVRSSYEQYF
-	few	TRBV7-2	TRBJ2-7	TGTGCCAGCAGCTTAGATTTCCACGAGCAGTACTTC	CASSLDFHEQYF
TRBD2	many	TRBV12-3/TRBV12-4	TRBJ2-1	TGTGCCAGCAGTGCTCGAGGGCTAGCGGGAGGGTACGAGCAGTTCTTC	CASSARGLAGGYEQFF
TRBD2	-	TRBV7-9	TRBJ2-5	TGTGCCAGCAGCGCGGGGACTAGCGGAGATCAAGAGACCCAGTACTTC	CASSAGTSGDQETQYF
-	-	TRBV5-1	TRBJ2-1	TGCGCCAGCAGCTTTGGTAGGGCGGGGATCTCCTACAATGAGCAGTTCTTC	CASSFGRAGISYNEQFF
-	-	TRBV5-1	TRBJ2-7	TGCGCCAGCAGCTTGGTACCGACCCGGGACGAGCAGTACTTC	CASSLVPTRDEQYF
-	few	TRBV29-1	TRBJ1-2	TGCAGCGTTGTACTCAGCGATGACGGCTACACCTTC	CSVVLSDDGYTF
TRBD2	few	TRBV5-1	TRBJ2-3	TGCGCCAGCAGCGGGGGGGAAACAGATACGCAGTATTTT	CASSGGETDTQYF
-	-	TRBV12-3/TRBV12-4	TRBJ2-5	TGTGCCAGCAGTTCCATGACAGTTCAAGAGACCCAGTACTTC	CASSSMTVQETQYF
-	few	TRBV7-9	TRBJ2-5	TGTGCCAGCAGCTTACCAAGCCCTTACGGGGGACAAGAGACCCAGTACTTC	CASSLPSPYGGQETQYF
TRBD2	many	TRBV4-2	TRBJ2-7	TGTGCCAGCAGCCAGGGACTAGCGGCTGCCTCCTACGAGCAGTACTTC	CASSQGLAAASYEQYF
TRBD2	-	TRBV11-1	TRBJ2-1	TGTGCCAGCACCAAACCCCGAGGTGCTAGCGGGGACTACAATGAGCAGTTCTTC	CASTKPRGASGDYNEQFF
TRBD2	many	TRBV5-1	TRBJ2-1	TGCGCCAGCAGCCCCGGGGCTAGCGGCAAGAGCTCCTACAATGAGCAGTTCTTC	CASSPGASGKSSYNEQFF
-	few	TRBV6-1	TRBJ2-5	TGTGCCAGCAGTGGCGGAAGTCGAGAGACCCAGTACTTC	CASSGGSRETQYF
-	many	TRBV5-1	TRBJ2-4	TGCGCCAGCAGCTTGGTGGCGCCGGGAGACATTCAGTACTTC	CASSLVAPGDIQYF
TRBD1	-	TRBV5-1	TRBJ2-6	TGCGCCAGCGCGGGACAGGGGGCGTCTGGGGCCAACGTCCTGACTTTC	CASAGQGASGANVLTF